This paragraph reports one TCR beta chain. Its antigen is unknown. Base qualities are not at hand, and no much larger clone is one base apart. The data were taken from a study of blood T cell repertoires in COVID-19 (dated by TCRdb to the early 2020s). Study-wide context: Collaborator samples came from the United States, Italy and Spain and covered acute and convalescent phases of COVID-19. The material from the prospective study consisted of cDNA or gDNA derived from T cells, B-cell-depleted T cells, or PBMCs. The dataset comprised deeply sampled blood TCRbeta repertoires from subjects exposed to, actively infected with, or recovered from COVID-19. The repertoires were made available in a free public database intended to serve as a resource for research on the immune response to SARS-CoV-2. Samples were obtained from the ongoing ImmuneRACE study (first 160 participants) and from 1,254 subjects provided by 6 global collaborators. The sample metadata nearly always contained a de-identified subject ID, COVID-19 status, age in years and sex. Where available, HLA class I and class II types were obtained from metadata supplied by the sample provider rather than from assay-based typing. Broad study findings and their caveats: Clinical and demographic metadata were provided uncurated, with the amount varying by source and participant.

CDR3 length: 12 amino acids, cysteine to phenylalanine. Only CDR3 DNA remains: 36 bases, in frame from the first base. Per the germline V gene (reference sequence), WNHNN is the CDR1 and SYGVQD is the CDR2. Germline trimming amounts to 10 bases on V and 3 bases on J, with 4 as the count of junction bases outside the gene matches. The immunoSEQ Assay, a bias-controlled multiplex PCR, was used to amplify TCRbeta CDR3 regions from genomic DNA. Under the source paper's analysis protocol: The number of nucleated cells in each sample was estimated by amplification of reference gene primers within the assay. To quantify the absolute abundance of each unique TCRbeta CDR3 rearrangement, sequence reads were collapsed and filtered. For each sample, productive Simpson clonality was calculated as the square root of Simpson's diversity index across productive rearrangements. Not all clones reach the TCRdb copy of this immuneACCESS table, which keeps in-frame sequences only. Checked studies attribute under half of the gap to unresolved V genes and leave the rest unexplained. From that table come the V and J calls and clone size; the DNA was used to work out D and trimming. This sample lists about 270,000 clones; 91% were detected once. The ten biggest clones cover about 2.5% of the sample.

At one collaborating source in Seattle, patients were enrolled during active infection and were followed longitudinally through the course of disease. The collaborating institutions used their own protocols to collect whole blood in K2EDTA tubes. For TCRbeta analysis, collaborators shipped samples as frozen whole blood, isolated PBMCs, or DNA extracted from either of those sample types. The rearranged segments are TRBV10-1 and TRBJ2-3; 7 central bases correspond to TRBD2. Source material: peripheral blood. The sequence derives from a person aged 18 to 30 with COVID-19, enrolled during active disease. DNA sequence: TGCGCCACCGGACTAGAGACAGATACGCAGTATTTT. Its protein product is CATGLETDTQYF.